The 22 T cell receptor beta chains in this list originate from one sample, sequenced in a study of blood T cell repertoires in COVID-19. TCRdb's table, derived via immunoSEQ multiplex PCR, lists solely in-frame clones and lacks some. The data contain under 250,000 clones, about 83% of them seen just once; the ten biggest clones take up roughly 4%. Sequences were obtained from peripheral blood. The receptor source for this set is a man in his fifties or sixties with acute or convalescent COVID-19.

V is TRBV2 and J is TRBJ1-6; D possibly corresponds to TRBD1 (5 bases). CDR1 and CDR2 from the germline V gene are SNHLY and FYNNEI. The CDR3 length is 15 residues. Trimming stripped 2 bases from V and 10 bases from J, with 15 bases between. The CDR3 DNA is TGTGCCAGCAGTGAAAGGCCAGGGTCTACCTCACCCCTCCACTTT. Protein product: CASSERPGSTSPLHF.

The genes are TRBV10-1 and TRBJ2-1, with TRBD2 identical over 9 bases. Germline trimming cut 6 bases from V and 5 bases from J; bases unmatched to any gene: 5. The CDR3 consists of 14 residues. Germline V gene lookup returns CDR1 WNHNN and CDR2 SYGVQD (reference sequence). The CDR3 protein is CASSTSGGNNEQFF. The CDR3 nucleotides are TGCGCCAGCAGCACCAGCGGGGGGAACAATGAGCAGTTCTTC.

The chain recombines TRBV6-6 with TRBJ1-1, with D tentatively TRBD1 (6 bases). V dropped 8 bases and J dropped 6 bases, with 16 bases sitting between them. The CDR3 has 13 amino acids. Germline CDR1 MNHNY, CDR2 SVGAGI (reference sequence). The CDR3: CASRGQEGAEAFF. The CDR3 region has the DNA TGTGCCAGCCGGGGACAAGAAGGGGCTGAAGCTTTCTTT.

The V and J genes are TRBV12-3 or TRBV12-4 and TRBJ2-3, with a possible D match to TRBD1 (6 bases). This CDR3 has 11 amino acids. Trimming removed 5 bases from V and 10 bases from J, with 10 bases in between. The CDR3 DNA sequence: TGTGCCAGCAGTACCAGGGGAGCGCAGTATTTT. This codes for CASSTRGAQYF.

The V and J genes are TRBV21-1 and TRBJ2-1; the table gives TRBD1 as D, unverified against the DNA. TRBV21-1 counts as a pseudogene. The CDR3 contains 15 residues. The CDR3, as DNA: TGTGCCACCATCAAGGGGGTTTCAGGGGGAAATGAGCAGTTCTTC. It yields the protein CATIKGVSGGNEQFF.

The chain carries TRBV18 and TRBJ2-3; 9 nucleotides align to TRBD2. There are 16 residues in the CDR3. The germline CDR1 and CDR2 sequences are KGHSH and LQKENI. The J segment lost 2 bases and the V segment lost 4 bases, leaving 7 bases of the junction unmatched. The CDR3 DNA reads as TGTGCCAGCTCACTACAAAGCGGGGGGCTCACAGATACGCAGTATTTT. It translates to CASSLQSGGLTDTQYF. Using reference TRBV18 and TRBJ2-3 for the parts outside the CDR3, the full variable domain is NAGVMQNPRHLVRRRGQEARLRCSPMKGHSHVYWYRQLPEEGLKFMVYLQKENIIDESGMPKERFSAEFPKEGPSILRIQQVVRGDSAAYFCASSLQSGGLTDTQYFGPGTRLTVL.

For the CDR3, the DNA is TGCGCCAGCAGCCAAGATCTAGGGGGCCAGCCCCAGCATTTT. It codes for CASSQDLGGQPQHF. The chain recombines TRBV4-1 with TRBJ1-5, with 7 bases matching TRBD1. Germline CDR1 MGHRA, CDR2 YSYEKL. The CDR3 is 14 amino acids. V dropped 0 bases and J dropped 7; count of bases not matched to a gene: 3.

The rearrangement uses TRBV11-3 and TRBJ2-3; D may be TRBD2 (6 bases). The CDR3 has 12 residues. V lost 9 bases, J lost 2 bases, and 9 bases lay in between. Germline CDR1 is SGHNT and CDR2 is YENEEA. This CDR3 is CASSGVTDTQYF. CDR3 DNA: TGTGCCAGTTCGGGAGTCACAGATACGCAGTATTTT.

CDR3 bases: TGCGCCAGCAGCCTCCTAGGACAGGCCTTCACAGATACGCAGTATTTT. Its protein is CASSLLGQAFTDTQYF. The V gene is TRBV5-1, the J gene TRBJ2-3; 7 nucleotides line up with TRBD1. V shed 4 bases, J shed 2 bases, and the junction held 10 bases outside the gene matches. The CDR3 contains 16 residues. The V gene's germline CDR1 is SGHRS and CDR2 YFSETQ. Based on the CDR3 plus reference TRBV5-1 and TRBJ2-3, the full variable domain is KAGVTQTPRYLIKTRGQQVTLSCSPISGHRSVSWYQQTPGQGLQFLFEYFSETQRNKGNFPGRFSGRQFSNSRSEMNVSTLELGDSALYLCASSLLGQAFTDTQYFGPGTRLTVL.

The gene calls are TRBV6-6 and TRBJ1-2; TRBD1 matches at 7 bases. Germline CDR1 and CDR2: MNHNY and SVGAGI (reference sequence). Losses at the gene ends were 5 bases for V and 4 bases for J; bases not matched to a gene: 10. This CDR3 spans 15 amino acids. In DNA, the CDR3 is TGTGCCAGCAGTCTCAGAACAGGGGTAGGCTATGGCTACACCTTC. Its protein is CASSLRTGVGYGYTF.

CDR3 DNA sequence: TGCGCCAGCAGCTTCGGTCAGGGGGCCAGCTATGGCTACACCTTC. Protein product: CASSFGQGASYGYTF. The V call is TRBV5-1, the J call TRBJ1-2; 8 bases match TRBD1. This CDR3 contains 15 residues. Germline CDR1 SGHRS, CDR2 YFSETQ. Trimming at V came to 2 bases and at J to 4 bases, leaving 7 bases not matched to a gene.

Here the CDR3 reads CASSSGQAGSYGYTF. CDR3 bases: TGCGCCAGCAGCTCTGGACAAGCCGGGAGCTATGGCTACACCTTC. The J gene is TRBJ1-2, the V gene TRBV5-1; a possible D gene is TRBD1 (5 bases). The V end was cut by 3 bases, the J end by 4 bases, with 16 bases between. Germline V CDR1 and CDR2: SGHRS, YFSETQ. The CDR3 has 15 residues.

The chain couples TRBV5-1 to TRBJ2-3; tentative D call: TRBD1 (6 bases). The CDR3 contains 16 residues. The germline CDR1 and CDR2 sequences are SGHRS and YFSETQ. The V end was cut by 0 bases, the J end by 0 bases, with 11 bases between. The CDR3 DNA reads TGCGCCAGCAGCTTGGCGGACAGCTCTAGCACAGATACGCAGTATTTT. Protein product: CASSLADSSSTDTQYF.

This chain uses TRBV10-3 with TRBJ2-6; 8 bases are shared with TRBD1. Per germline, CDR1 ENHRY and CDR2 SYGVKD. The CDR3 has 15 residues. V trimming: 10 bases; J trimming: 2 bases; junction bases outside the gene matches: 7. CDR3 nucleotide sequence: TGTGCCACCAAGACAGGGGACACTGGGGCCAACGTCCTGACTTTC. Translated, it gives CATKTGDTGANVLTF.

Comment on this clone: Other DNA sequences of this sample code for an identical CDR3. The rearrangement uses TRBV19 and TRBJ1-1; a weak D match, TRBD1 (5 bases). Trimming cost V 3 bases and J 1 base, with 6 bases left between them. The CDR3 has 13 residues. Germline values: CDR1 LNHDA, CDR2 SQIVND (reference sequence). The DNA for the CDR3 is TGTGCCAGTAGTATTGGGGCGAACACTGAAGCTTTCTTT. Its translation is CASSIGANTEAFF. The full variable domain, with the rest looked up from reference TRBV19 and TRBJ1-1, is DGGITQSPKYLFRKEGQNVTLSCEQNLNHDAMYWYRQDPGQGLRLIYYSQIVNDFQKGDIAEGYSVSREKKESFPLTVTSAQKNPTAFYLCASSIGANTEAFFGQGTRLTVV.

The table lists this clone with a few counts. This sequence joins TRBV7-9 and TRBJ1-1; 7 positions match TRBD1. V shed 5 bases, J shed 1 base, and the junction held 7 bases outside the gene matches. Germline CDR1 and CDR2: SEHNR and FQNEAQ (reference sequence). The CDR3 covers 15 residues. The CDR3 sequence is CASSTLTGRNTEAFF. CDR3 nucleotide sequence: TGTGCCAGCAGCACTCTGACAGGGCGGAACACTGAAGCTTTCTTT.

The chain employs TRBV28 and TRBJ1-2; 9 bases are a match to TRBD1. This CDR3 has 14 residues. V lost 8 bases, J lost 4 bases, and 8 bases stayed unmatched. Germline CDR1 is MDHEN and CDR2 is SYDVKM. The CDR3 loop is CASQGQGVSYGYTF. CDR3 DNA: TGTGCCAGCCAGGGACAGGGCGTCTCCTATGGCTACACCTTC.

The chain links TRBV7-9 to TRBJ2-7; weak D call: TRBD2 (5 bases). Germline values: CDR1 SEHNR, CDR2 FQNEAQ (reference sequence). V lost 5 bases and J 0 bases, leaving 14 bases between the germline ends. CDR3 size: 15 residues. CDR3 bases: TGTGCCAGCAGCAAGGCGGACTGGAGCTCCTACGAGCAGTACTTC. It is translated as CASSKADWSSYEQYF.

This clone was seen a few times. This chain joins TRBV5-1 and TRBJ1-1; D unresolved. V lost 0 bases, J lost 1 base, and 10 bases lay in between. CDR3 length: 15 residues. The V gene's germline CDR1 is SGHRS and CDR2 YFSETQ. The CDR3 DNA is TGCGCCAGCAGCTTGGGCTGGCAATCGAACACTGAAGCTTTCTTT. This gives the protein CASSLGWQSNTEAFF.

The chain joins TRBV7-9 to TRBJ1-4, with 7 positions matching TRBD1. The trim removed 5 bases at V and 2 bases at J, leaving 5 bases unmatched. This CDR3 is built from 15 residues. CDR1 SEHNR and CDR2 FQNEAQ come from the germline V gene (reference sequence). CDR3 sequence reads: CASSLVTGTNEKLFF. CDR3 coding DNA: TGTGCCAGCAGCCTCGTGACAGGGACTAATGAAAAACTGTTTTTT.

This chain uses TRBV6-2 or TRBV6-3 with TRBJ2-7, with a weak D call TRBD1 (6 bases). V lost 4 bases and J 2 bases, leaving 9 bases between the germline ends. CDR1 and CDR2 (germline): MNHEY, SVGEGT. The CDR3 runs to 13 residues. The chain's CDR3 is CASSWGHTYEQYF. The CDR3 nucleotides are TGTGCCAGCAGTTGGGGACATACCTACGAGCAGTACTTC.

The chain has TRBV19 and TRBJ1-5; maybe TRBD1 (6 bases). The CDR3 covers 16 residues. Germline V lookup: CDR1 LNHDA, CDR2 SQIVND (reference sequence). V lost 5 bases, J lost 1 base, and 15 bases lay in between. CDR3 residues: CASSPRTVGSNQPQHF. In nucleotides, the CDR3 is TGTGCCAGTAGTCCTCGGACAGTGGGGAGCAATCAGCCCCAGCATTTT.